The clone carrying this T cell receptor (beta chain) was seen many times. Its antigen is not identified. This sample is drawn from a study of T cells in Graves' hyperthyroidism and ophthalmopathy. The study, taken as a whole, reports: Progression to ophthalmopathy was predicted a median of 6.5 months early. In blood, most of the thyroid clonotypes expanded above 0.001 were also present.

Germline CDR1 and CDR2: DFQATT and SNEGSKA (reference sequence). V gave up 3 bases and J gave up 5 bases; unmatched junction bases: 8. The CDR3 covers 17 residues. RNA transcripts yielded amplified TCR beta CDR3 regions. The HTBI primer set was used in a first-round RT-PCR of the TCR CDR3. TCRdb reanalysed the multiplex PCR reads using MiXCR and keeps one entry per CDR3 protein. Of about 570,000 distinct CDR3 sequences listed, around 46% are singletons. Diagnosing involved the use of clinical symptoms, serum thyroxine and TRAb, thyroid ultrasound and orbital computed tomography. This clonotype originated in an adult woman with Graves' disease, either hyperthyroidism or ophthalmopathy (not recorded which). The sequencing input was peripheral blood or thyroid tissue (not recorded which). The chain employs TRBV20-1 and TRBJ2-2; 14 positions agree with TRBD2. The CDR3 region is CSAREDGTSGRTGELFF. The CDR3 bases are TGCAGTGCTAGGGAGGACGGGACTAGCGGGAGAACCGGGGAGCTGTTTTTT.